This T cell receptor (beta chain) was obtained from a study of identical twins. In this sample, this clonotype turned up many times. Germline CDR1 reads SGHVS; CDR2 reads FQNEAQ. The CDR3 length is 11 residues. Trimming pared 7 bases from V and 10 bases from J, leaving 13 bases between. From the 5' RACE reads, TCRdb called clonotypes with MiXCR, one entry per CDR3 protein. The sample includes hundreds of thousands of distinct CDR3 sequences, approximately 6.1% of them seen just once. This TCR was sampled from a man between 18 and 35 years old in good health. The sample comprised naive T cells sorted from blood. The chain recombines TRBV7-8 with TRBJ2-5; D gene unclear. The CDR3 DNA reads TGTGCCAGCACCGAGTCTCAGGACCAGTACTTC. It translates to CASTESQDQYF.